These T cell receptor beta chains were read from a single sample in a study of blood T cell repertoires in COVID-19. Sequenced by immunoSEQ multiplex PCR; TCRdb stores in-frame clones only, minus some. Among 200,000 to 250,000 clones listed, about 84% were seen once. Input material: PBMCs or T cells enriched from blood (not recorded which). All receptors derive from a woman between 45 and 60 years old who had recovered from COVID-19. The CDR3 runs from the conserved cysteine through the conserved F or W. Fields, in order: D gene, CDR3 length, clone size, V gene, J gene, CDR3 DNA, CDR3 protein. A D gene is named only where the DNA matches it firmly. Rows may omit the clone size; those that give it use once, few, many or a size class.

d_call: TRBD1
cdr3_length: 17
clone_size: once
v_call: TRBV30
j_call: TRBJ1-1
cdr3_nt: TGTGCCTGGAGTCCCGGACAGGTATTGTTTGGCGGCACTGAAGCTTTCTTT
cdr3_aa: CAWSPGQVLFGGTEAFF

d_call: NA
cdr3_length: 14
clone_size: once
v_call: TRBV18
j_call: TRBJ2-5
cdr3_nt: TGTGCCAGCTCACAGGGACTTGCTCAAGAGACCCAGTACTTC
cdr3_aa: CASSQGLAQETQYF

d_call: TRBD1
cdr3_length: 15
clone_size: NA
v_call: TRBV11-2
j_call: TRBJ2-2
cdr3_nt: TGTGCCAGCAGCCTCGACAGGGGGCGGGTCGGGGAGCTGTTTTTT
cdr3_aa: CASSLDRGRVGELFF

d_call: NA
cdr3_length: 13
clone_size: NA
v_call: TRBV24-1
j_call: TRBJ2-1
cdr3_nt: TGTGCCACAGCAACTAGACGAGGGAATGAGCAGTTCTTC
cdr3_aa: CATATRRGNEQFF

d_call: NA
cdr3_length: 12
clone_size: once
v_call: TRBV13
j_call: TRBJ1-2
cdr3_nt: TGTGCCTCAGGAGGGGGGGCCGTGGGCTACACCTTC
cdr3_aa: CASGGGAVGYTF

d_call: NA
cdr3_length: 12
clone_size: NA
v_call: TRBV7-8
j_call: TRBJ1-5
cdr3_nt: TGTGCCAGCAGCTCTAGGGGGAAGCCCCAGCATTTT
cdr3_aa: CASSSRGKPQHF

d_call: NA
cdr3_length: 13
clone_size: NA
v_call: TRBV7-2
j_call: TRBJ1-2
cdr3_nt: TGTGCCAGCAGCTTAGTGGCGGGCTATGGCTACACCTTC
cdr3_aa: CASSLVAGYGYTF

d_call: TRBD2
cdr3_length: 15
clone_size: NA
v_call: TRBV4-1
j_call: TRBJ2-2
cdr3_nt: TGCGCCAGCAGCTTCCTAAGCGGGAGTGCCGGGGAGCTGTTTTTT
cdr3_aa: CASSFLSGSAGELFF

d_call: NA
cdr3_length: 12
clone_size: NA
v_call: TRBV15
j_call: TRBJ1-2
cdr3_nt: TGTGCCACCGTCGGGACAAAAGGAGGCTACACCTTC
cdr3_aa: CATVGTKGGYTF

d_call: NA
cdr3_length: 15
clone_size: NA
v_call: TRBV19
j_call: TRBJ2-6
cdr3_nt: TGTGCCAGTAGCACCTACAGCTCTGGGGCCAACGTCCTGACTTTC
cdr3_aa: CASSTYSSGANVLTF

d_call: TRBD1
cdr3_length: 14
clone_size: NA
v_call: TRBV11-3
j_call: TRBJ2-7
cdr3_nt: TGTGCCAGCAGCCCGGGACAGTGGACCTACGAGCAGTACTTC
cdr3_aa: CASSPGQWTYEQYF

d_call: TRBD1
cdr3_length: 15
clone_size: NA
v_call: TRBV5-4
j_call: TRBJ2-7
cdr3_nt: TGTGCCAGCAGCTCCGGGACAGGGGGTTTATACGAGCAGTACTTC
cdr3_aa: CASSSGTGGLYEQYF

d_call: NA
cdr3_length: 15
clone_size: NA
v_call: TRBV7-2
j_call: TRBJ1-5
cdr3_nt: TGTGCCAGCAGCTTGGAAGGGGCTAGCAATCAGCCCCAGCATTTT
cdr3_aa: CASSLEGASNQPQHF

d_call: NA
cdr3_length: 13
clone_size: NA
v_call: TRBV5-1
j_call: TRBJ2-1
cdr3_nt: TGCGCCAGCAGCGGTCCGGGGTACAATGAGCAGTTCTTC
cdr3_aa: CASSGPGYNEQFF

d_call: NA
cdr3_length: 15
clone_size: few
v_call: TRBV7-6
j_call: TRBJ2-3
cdr3_nt: TGTGCCAGCAGCCACGGGACAACTAGCACAGATACGCAGTATTTT
cdr3_aa: CASSHGTTSTDTQYF

d_call: NA
cdr3_length: 16
clone_size: NA
v_call: TRBV4-3
j_call: TRBJ1-4
cdr3_nt: TGCGCCAGCAGCCAAGATGGGGGGGCAACTAATGAAAAACTGTTTTTT
cdr3_aa: CASSQDGGATNEKLFF

d_call: TRBD1
cdr3_length: 17
clone_size: NA
v_call: TRBV25-1
j_call: TRBJ2-7
cdr3_nt: TGTGCCAGCAGTAACGGGGTGGAGTCGGGACAGGGCTACGAGCAGTACTTC
cdr3_aa: CASSNGVESGQGYEQYF

d_call: TRBD2
cdr3_length: 13
clone_size: NA
v_call: TRBV2
j_call: TRBJ2-5
cdr3_nt: TGTGCCAGCAGTGAAAGCGGGACAGAGACCCAGTACTTC
cdr3_aa: CASSESGTETQYF

d_call: TRBD1
cdr3_length: 14
clone_size: NA
v_call: TRBV10-3
j_call: TRBJ1-6
cdr3_nt: TGTGCCAGTGGGACAGGGCTAATTAATTCACCCCTCCACTTT
cdr3_aa: CASGTGLINSPLHF

d_call: TRBD1
cdr3_length: 16
clone_size: NA
v_call: TRBV5-6
j_call: TRBJ2-3
cdr3_nt: TGTGCCAGCAGCCCCGGGACAGGGGCCCCCACAGATACGCAGTATTTT
cdr3_aa: CASSPGTGAPTDTQYF

d_call: TRBD1
cdr3_length: 17
clone_size: NA
v_call: TRBV2
j_call: TRBJ2-7
cdr3_nt: TGTGCCAGCAGTCAGGACAGGTCGGTTCATTCCTCATACGAGCAGTACTTC
cdr3_aa: CASSQDRSVHSSYEQYF

d_call: NA
cdr3_length: 13
clone_size: NA
v_call: TRBV7-2
j_call: TRBJ1-6
cdr3_nt: TGTGCCAGCAGCTTTGAGCGGAATTCACCCCTCCACTTT
cdr3_aa: CASSFERNSPLHF

d_call: NA
cdr3_length: 16
clone_size: NA
v_call: TRBV27
j_call: TRBJ2-7
cdr3_nt: TGTGCCAGCAGTTTTTTGAGGCGGGACCGTCCCTACGAGCAGTACTTC
cdr3_aa: CASSFLRRDRPYEQYF

d_call: TRBD1
cdr3_length: 15
clone_size: NA
v_call: TRBV19
j_call: TRBJ1-5
cdr3_nt: TGTGCCAGTAGTTGGGACAGGGGAAGTAATCAGCCCCAGCATTTT
cdr3_aa: CASSWDRGSNQPQHF

d_call: NA
cdr3_length: 13
clone_size: NA
v_call: TRBV6-6
j_call: TRBJ1-1
cdr3_nt: TGTGCCAGCACCTTGAACCTTCGGGGTGAAGCTTTCTTT
cdr3_aa: CASTLNLRGEAFF

d_call: NA
cdr3_length: 13
clone_size: NA
v_call: TRBV7-9
j_call: TRBJ1-2
cdr3_nt: TGTGCCAGCAGCTTAGACCTTGAGGATGGCTACACCTTC
cdr3_aa: CASSLDLEDGYTF

d_call: NA
cdr3_length: 19
clone_size: NA
v_call: TRBV7-3
j_call: TRBJ2-1
cdr3_nt: TGTGCCAGCAGCCTCGCAGGGGGGTATGGGCTTGGCTCCTACAATGAGCAGTTCTTC
cdr3_aa: CASSLAGGYGLGSYNEQFF

d_call: NA
cdr3_length: 15
clone_size: NA
v_call: TRBV19
j_call: TRBJ2-5
cdr3_nt: TGTGCCAGTAGTCCTCAACAGGGTAGGGTAGAGACCCAGTACTTC
cdr3_aa: CASSPQQGRVETQYF

d_call: NA
cdr3_length: 14
clone_size: NA
v_call: TRBV7-3
j_call: TRBJ2-5
cdr3_nt: TGTGCCAGCAGCTTATTCGGCGGGAAAGAGACCCAGTACTTC
cdr3_aa: CASSLFGGKETQYF

d_call: NA
cdr3_length: 15
clone_size: NA
v_call: TRBV5-1
j_call: TRBJ2-2
cdr3_nt: TGCGCCAGCAGCCGAACAAGCCAAGGGGCCGGGGAGCTGTTTTTT
cdr3_aa: CASSRTSQGAGELFF

d_call: TRBD1
cdr3_length: 19
clone_size: NA
v_call: TRBV2
j_call: TRBJ2-2
cdr3_nt: TGTGCCAGCAGTGAGGGGTTCGACAGGGGGCGTTCTTTCACCGGGGAGCTGTTTTTT
cdr3_aa: CASSEGFDRGRSFTGELFF

d_call: NA
cdr3_length: 14
clone_size: NA
v_call: TRBV4-3
j_call: TRBJ2-7
cdr3_nt: TGCGCCAGCAGCCAAGATTTAAGAGGCTACGAGCAGTACTTC
cdr3_aa: CASSQDLRGYEQYF

d_call: TRBD1
cdr3_length: 15
clone_size: NA
v_call: TRBV19
j_call: TRBJ1-2
cdr3_nt: TGTGCCAGTAGTCCGGTAGGACAGGGGGCGTATGGCTACACCTTC
cdr3_aa: CASSPVGQGAYGYTF

d_call: NA
cdr3_length: 13
clone_size: NA
v_call: TRBV7-2
j_call: TRBJ2-1
cdr3_nt: TGTGCCAGCAGCTTCGGCGGGATTTTTGAGCAGTTCTTC
cdr3_aa: CASSFGGIFEQFF

d_call: NA
cdr3_length: 12
clone_size: NA
v_call: TRBV12-3/TRBV12-4
j_call: TRBJ2-3
cdr3_nt: TGTGCCAGCAGTTTCTATGCAGATACGCAGTATTTT
cdr3_aa: CASSFYADTQYF

d_call: NA
cdr3_length: 15
clone_size: NA
v_call: TRBV9
j_call: TRBJ1-1
cdr3_nt: TGTGCCAGCAGCGTAACACCTTACAAGAACACTGAAGCTTTCTTT
cdr3_aa: CASSVTPYKNTEAFF

d_call: TRBD1
cdr3_length: 13
clone_size: NA
v_call: TRBV15
j_call: TRBJ2-7
cdr3_nt: TGTGCCACCTCAGGGGGCTTCGCCTACGAGCAGTACTTC
cdr3_aa: CATSGGFAYEQYF

d_call: NA
cdr3_length: 11
clone_size: NA
v_call: TRBV6-6
j_call: TRBJ1-5
cdr3_nt: TGTGCCAGCAGCTTAGATCAGCCCCAGCATTTT
cdr3_aa: CASSLDQPQHF

d_call: NA
cdr3_length: 14
clone_size: NA
v_call: TRBV19
j_call: TRBJ1-4
cdr3_nt: TGTGCCAGTAGACCGACAGCTAGTAATGAAAAACTGTTTTTT
cdr3_aa: CASRPTASNEKLFF

d_call: NA
cdr3_length: 15
clone_size: NA
v_call: TRBV7-9
j_call: TRBJ2-7
cdr3_nt: TGTGCCAGCAGCTTACCGGGAACCCGCTCCTACGAGCAGTACTTC
cdr3_aa: CASSLPGTRSYEQYF

d_call: NA
cdr3_length: 14
clone_size: NA
v_call: TRBV27
j_call: TRBJ1-6
cdr3_nt: TGTGCCAGCAGGACCCAGGGGAGCGGATCACCCCTCCACTTT
cdr3_aa: CASRTQGSGSPLHF

d_call: NA
cdr3_length: 15
clone_size: NA
v_call: TRBV15
j_call: TRBJ2-1
cdr3_nt: TGTGCCACCAGCAGAGATGTTTCCCTCCCAGGGGAGCAGTTCTTC
cdr3_aa: CATSRDVSLPGEQFF

d_call: NA
cdr3_length: 15
clone_size: NA
v_call: TRBV28
j_call: TRBJ1-5
cdr3_nt: TGTGCCAGCAGCCTGGGGGGAAATAGCAATCAGCCCCAGCATTTT
cdr3_aa: CASSLGGNSNQPQHF

d_call: TRBD1
cdr3_length: 15
clone_size: NA
v_call: TRBV6-2/TRBV6-3
j_call: TRBJ2-3
cdr3_nt: TGTGCCAGCAGTAAGGGACAGCCCAGGATGGATACGCAGTATTTT
cdr3_aa: CASSKGQPRMDTQYF

d_call: NA
cdr3_length: 16
clone_size: few
v_call: TRBV18
j_call: TRBJ2-1
cdr3_nt: TGTGCCAGCTCACCCGACCGGGTAAGATCCTACAATGAGCAGTTCTTC
cdr3_aa: CASSPDRVRSYNEQFF

d_call: NA
cdr3_length: 10
clone_size: NA
v_call: TRBV19
j_call: TRBJ1-1
cdr3_nt: TGTGCCAGTAGCTCCAGAGAAGCTTTCTTT
cdr3_aa: CASSSREAFF

d_call: TRBD1
cdr3_length: 13
clone_size: NA
v_call: TRBV13
j_call: TRBJ2-7
cdr3_nt: TGTGCCAGCAGCCTCCGGGACAGCTACGAGCAGTACTTC
cdr3_aa: CASSLRDSYEQYF

d_call: TRBD1
cdr3_length: 16
clone_size: few
v_call: TRBV18
j_call: TRBJ2-2
cdr3_nt: TGTGCCAGCTCACCCCGGACAGGGCATGGCACCGGGGAGCTGTTTTTT
cdr3_aa: CASSPRTGHGTGELFF

d_call: TRBD1
cdr3_length: 15
clone_size: NA
v_call: TRBV7-9
j_call: TRBJ1-4
cdr3_nt: TGTGCCAGCAGCTCACAGACAGGGTATAATGAAAAACTGTTTTTT
cdr3_aa: CASSSQTGYNEKLFF

d_call: NA
cdr3_length: 13
clone_size: NA
v_call: TRBV11-3
j_call: TRBJ2-2
cdr3_nt: TGTGCCAGCAGCCCTCACTCCGCCGGGGAGCTGTTTTTT
cdr3_aa: CASSPHSAGELFF

d_call: NA
cdr3_length: 13
clone_size: NA
v_call: TRBV27
j_call: TRBJ2-5
cdr3_nt: TGTGCCAGCAGTTTATACAGCTGGGAGACCCAGTACTTC
cdr3_aa: CASSLYSWETQYF

d_call: TRBD1
cdr3_length: 20
clone_size: NA
v_call: TRBV6-2/TRBV6-3
j_call: TRBJ2-1
cdr3_nt: TGTGCCAGCAGTTTCAACCCGGGACAGGGGGCGCGAGGAGGGAACAATGAGCAGTTCTTC
cdr3_aa: CASSFNPGQGARGGNNEQFF

d_call: TRBD2
cdr3_length: 13
clone_size: NA
v_call: TRBV19
j_call: TRBJ2-2
cdr3_nt: TGTGCCAGTGGTATAGCGGGAGGCGGGGAGCTGTTTTTT
cdr3_aa: CASGIAGGGELFF

d_call: TRBD1
cdr3_length: 14
clone_size: few
v_call: TRBV5-5
j_call: TRBJ1-1
cdr3_nt: TGTGCCAGCAGCCTATGGACAGGAGGGACTGAAGCTTTCTTT
cdr3_aa: CASSLWTGGTEAFF

d_call: NA
cdr3_length: 14
clone_size: NA
v_call: TRBV7-2
j_call: TRBJ1-5
cdr3_nt: TGTGCCAGCAGCCCCCGCAGGCAGGTCCAGCCCCAGCATTTT
cdr3_aa: CASSPRRQVQPQHF